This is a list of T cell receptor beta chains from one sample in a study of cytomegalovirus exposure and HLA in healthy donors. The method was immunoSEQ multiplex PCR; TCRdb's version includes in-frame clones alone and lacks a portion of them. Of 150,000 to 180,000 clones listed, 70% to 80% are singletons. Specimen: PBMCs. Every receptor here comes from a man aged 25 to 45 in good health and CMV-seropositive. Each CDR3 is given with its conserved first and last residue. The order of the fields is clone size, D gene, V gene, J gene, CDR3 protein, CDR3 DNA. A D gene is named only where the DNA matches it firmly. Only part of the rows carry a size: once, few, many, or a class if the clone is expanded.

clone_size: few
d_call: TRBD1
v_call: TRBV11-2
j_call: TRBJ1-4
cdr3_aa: CASSLETGGKLFF
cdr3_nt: TGTGCCAGCAGCTTAGAAACAGGGGGGAAACTGTTTTTT

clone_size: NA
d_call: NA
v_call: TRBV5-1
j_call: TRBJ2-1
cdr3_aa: CASSLELAPNEQFF
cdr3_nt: TGCGCCAGCAGCTTGGAACTAGCCCCCAATGAGCAGTTCTTC

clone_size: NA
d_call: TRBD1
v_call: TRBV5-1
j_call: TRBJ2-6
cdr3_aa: CASSKDRGPGANVLTF
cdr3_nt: TGCGCCAGCAGCAAGGACAGGGGACCTGGGGCCAACGTCCTGACTTTC

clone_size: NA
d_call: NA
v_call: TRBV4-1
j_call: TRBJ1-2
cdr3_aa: CASSQVAGRNYTF
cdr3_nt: TGCGCCAGCAGCCAAGTGGCAGGGAGGAACTACACCTTC

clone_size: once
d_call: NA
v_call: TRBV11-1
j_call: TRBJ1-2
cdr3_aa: CASSLGSSVNDGYTF
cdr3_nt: TGTGCCAGCAGCTTAGGGTCGTCGGTCAACGATGGCTACACCTTC

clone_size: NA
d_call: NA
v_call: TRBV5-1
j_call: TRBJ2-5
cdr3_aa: CASSSTGQETQYF
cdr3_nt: TGCGCCAGCAGCTCGACGGGGCAAGAGACCCAGTACTTC

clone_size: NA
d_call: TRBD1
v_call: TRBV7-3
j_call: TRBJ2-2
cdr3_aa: CASSLTRTGNAGELFF
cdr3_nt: TGTGCCAGCAGCTTAACAAGGACAGGGAACGCCGGGGAGCTGTTTTTT

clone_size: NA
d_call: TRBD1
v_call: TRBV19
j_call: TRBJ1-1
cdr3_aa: CASSIALGQGRFF
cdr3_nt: TGTGCCAGTAGTATAGCCCTGGGACAGGGGAGGTTCTTT

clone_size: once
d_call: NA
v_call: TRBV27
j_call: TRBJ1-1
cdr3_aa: CASKHGTEAFF
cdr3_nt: TGTGCCAGCAAGCATGGCACTGAAGCTTTCTTT

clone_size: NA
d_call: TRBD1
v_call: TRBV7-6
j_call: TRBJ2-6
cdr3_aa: CASSRGQGYSGANVLTF
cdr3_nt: TGTGCCAGCAGCCGGGGACAGGGATACTCTGGGGCCAACGTCCTGACTTTC

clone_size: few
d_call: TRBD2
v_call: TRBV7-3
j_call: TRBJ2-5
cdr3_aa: CASSQTSGGTQYF
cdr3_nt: TGTGCCAGCAGCCAGACTAGCGGGGGGACCCAGTACTTC

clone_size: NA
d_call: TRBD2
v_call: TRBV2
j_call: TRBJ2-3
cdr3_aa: CASSTGTRVTDTQYF
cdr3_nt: TGTGCCAGCAGCACCGGGACTAGGGTCACAGATACGCAGTATTTT

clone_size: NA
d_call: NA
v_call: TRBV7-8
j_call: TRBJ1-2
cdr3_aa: CASSHDGAYGYTF
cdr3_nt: TGTGCCAGCAGCCACGACGGAGCTTATGGCTACACCTTC

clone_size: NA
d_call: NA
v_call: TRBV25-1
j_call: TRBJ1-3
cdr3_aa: CASHPGGDGNTIYF
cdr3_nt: TGTGCCAGCCACCCCGGGGGAGATGGAAACACCATATATTTT

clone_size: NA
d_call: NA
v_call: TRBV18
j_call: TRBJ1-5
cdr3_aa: CASSPRRDFGNQPQHF
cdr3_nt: TGTGCCAGCTCACCACGCAGGGATTTTGGCAATCAGCCCCAGCATTTT

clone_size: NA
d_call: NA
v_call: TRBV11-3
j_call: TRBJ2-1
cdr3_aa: CASSLQGHNEQFF
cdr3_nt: TGTGCCAGCAGCTTACAGGGGCACAATGAGCAGTTCTTC

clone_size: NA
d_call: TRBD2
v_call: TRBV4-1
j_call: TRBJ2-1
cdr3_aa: CASSQPTSGSRNEQFF
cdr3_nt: TGCGCCAGCAGCCAACCCACTAGCGGGAGTAGAAATGAGCAGTTCTTC

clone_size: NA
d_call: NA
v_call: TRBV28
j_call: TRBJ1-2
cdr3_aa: CASRRRGRVYTF
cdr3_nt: TGTGCCAGCAGACGAAGGGGGAGAGTCTACACCTTC

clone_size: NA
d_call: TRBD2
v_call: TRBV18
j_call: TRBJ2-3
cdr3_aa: CASSGGGAVDTQYF
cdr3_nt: TGTGCCAGCTCTGGCGGGGGGGCCGTAGATACGCAGTATTTT

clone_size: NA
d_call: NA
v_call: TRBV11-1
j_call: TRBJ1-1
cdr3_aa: CASSVLKTGNTEAFF
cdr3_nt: TGTGCCAGCAGCGTATTAAAGACGGGGAACACTGAAGCTTTCTTT

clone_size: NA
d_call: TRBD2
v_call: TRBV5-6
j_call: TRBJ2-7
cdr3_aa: CASSLSSGNYEQYF
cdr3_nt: TGTGCCAGCAGCTTGTCTAGCGGGAACTACGAGCAGTACTTC

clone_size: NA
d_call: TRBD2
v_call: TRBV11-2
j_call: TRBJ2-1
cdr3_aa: CASSLEGTSFYNEQFF
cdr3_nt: TGTGCCAGCAGCTTAGAGGGGACTAGCTTCTACAATGAGCAGTTCTTC

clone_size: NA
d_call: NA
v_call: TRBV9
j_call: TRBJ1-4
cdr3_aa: CASSPSTGGNEKLFF
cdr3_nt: TGTGCCAGCAGCCCTTCCACGGGGGGGAATGAAAAACTGTTTTTT

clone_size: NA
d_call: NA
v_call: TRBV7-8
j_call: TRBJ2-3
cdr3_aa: CASSLATGSTDTQYF
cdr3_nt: TGTGCCAGCAGCTTAGCGACGGGTTCCACAGATACGCAGTATTTT

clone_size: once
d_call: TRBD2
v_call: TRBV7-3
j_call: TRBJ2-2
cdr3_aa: CASRRTSGTGGELFF
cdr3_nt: TGTGCCAGCAGAAGGACTAGCGGGACGGGCGGGGAGCTGTTTTTT

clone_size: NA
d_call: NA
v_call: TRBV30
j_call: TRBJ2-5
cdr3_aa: CAWSAGGSQETQYF
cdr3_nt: TGTGCCTGGAGTGCGGGGGGCAGCCAAGAGACCCAGTACTTC

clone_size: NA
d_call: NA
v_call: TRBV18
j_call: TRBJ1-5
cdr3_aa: CASSSDSFSNQPQHF
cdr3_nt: TGTGCCAGCTCATCGGACAGTTTTAGCAATCAGCCCCAGCATTTT

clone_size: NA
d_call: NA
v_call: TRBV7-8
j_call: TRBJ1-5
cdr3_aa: CASSPPGQYSNQPQHF
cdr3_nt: TGTGCCAGCAGCCCCCCAGGACAATATAGCAATCAGCCCCAGCATTTT

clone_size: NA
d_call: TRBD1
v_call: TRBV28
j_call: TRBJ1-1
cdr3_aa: CASSAGGFLLEAFF
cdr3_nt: TGTGCCAGCAGTGCAGGGGGCTTCCTTCTTGAAGCTTTCTTT

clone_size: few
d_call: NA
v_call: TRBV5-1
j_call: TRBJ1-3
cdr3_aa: CASSLTYQGAGNTIYF
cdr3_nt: TGCGCCAGCAGCTTAACTTACCAGGGTGCTGGAAACACCATATATTTT

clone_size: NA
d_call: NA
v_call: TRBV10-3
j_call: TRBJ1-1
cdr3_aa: CAIRLQGNTEAFF
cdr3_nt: TGTGCCATCAGGCTACAGGGGAACACTGAAGCTTTCTTT